Each of the 28 T cell receptor beta chains below was sequenced from the same sample in a study of CD8+ T cells in alopecia areata (dated by TCRdb to the late 2010s). The library was produced with the immunoSEQ multiplex PCR assay. RNA was extracted from all samples and reverse transcribed into cDNA as template for TCR sequencing. Sourced from immuneACCESS, this table was stored by TCRdb with only in-frame sequences that have V and J called. A share of the clones is absent; for the studies checked, an unresolved V gene accounts for under half, and the remainder has no known explanation. The sample data list 120,000 or so clones, and 47% of these were observed just once. 8% to 11% of the sample goes to the ten largest clones. Sequences were obtained from NKG2D-low CD8+ T cells sorted from blood. Per the publication, the cell subset or site label means: sorted CD8+ NKG2D-low blood T cells. Source of these receptors: a human donor with alopecia areata.

V usage is TRBV19 and J usage is TRBJ2-7, with D unresolved. Trimming pared 3 bases from V and 2 bases from J, leaving 8 bases between. Germline-derived CDR1 and CDR2 are LNHDA and SQIVND (reference sequence). The CDR3 covers 13 residues. DNA for the CDR3: TGTGCCAGTAGTATCGGTCCGACCTACGAGCAGTACTTC. Amino acid sequence: CASSIGPTYEQYF.

This clone was picked up a small number of times. The rearrangement links TRBV7-2 to TRBJ2-1; D is undetermined. Germline V gives CDR1 SGHTA, CDR2 FQGNSA. Trimming left V 2 bases short and J 3 bases short, with 11 bases between. The CDR3 consists of 15 residues. The CDR3 coding sequence is TGTGCCAGCAGCTTAAACGATGCGCGCTACAATGAGCAGTTCTTC. Protein: CASSLNDARYNEQFF.

The chain has TRBV29-1 and TRBJ1-1, with no clear D. Germline loops: CDR1 SQVTM, CDR2 ANQGSEA. The V gene lost 6 bases and the J gene lost 3 bases, with 11 bases spanning the gap. This CDR3 region has 12 residues. The CDR3 bases are TGCAGCGTACATTTCGGGGACACTGAAGCTTTCTTT. It yields the protein CSVHFGDTEAFF.

The chain links TRBV2 to TRBJ2-7; a weak D match, TRBD1 (6 bases). The CDR3 has 13 residues. CDR1 SNHLY and CDR2 FYNNEI come from the germline V gene. V was clipped by 8 bases and J by 1 base, with 12 bases between them. In DNA form, the CDR3 reads TGTGCCAGCGTGGACAGCAAATCCTACGAGCAGTACTTC. It encodes CASVDSKSYEQYF.

The chain carries TRBV28 and TRBJ2-7; D possibly corresponds to TRBD2 (6 bases). The CDR3 length is 13 residues. The ends were cut back, 7 bases at V and 3 bases at J, with 13 bases in the middle. The germline CDR1 and CDR2 sequences are MDHEN and SYDVKM. CDR3 region: CASTLGLYYEQYF. The CDR3 DNA follows: TGTGCCAGCACCCTGGGACTTTACTACGAGCAGTACTTC.

This clone occurred a few times. This chain uses TRBV28 with TRBJ2-7, with TRBD2 identical over 12 bases. The CDR3 totals 15 residues. Germline CDR1 and CDR2: MDHEN and SYDVKM. J was trimmed by 2 bases and V by 5 bases; bases with no gene match: 4. The CDR3 DNA reads TGTGCCAGCAGTAGCCGACTAGCGGGGGCCTACGAGCAGTACTTC. It is translated as CASSSRLAGAYEQYF. The full variable domain, completed using reference TRBV28 and TRBJ2-7, is DVKVTQSSRYLVKRTGEKVFLECVQDMDHENMFWYRQDPGLGLRLIYFSYDVKMKEKGDIPEGYSVSREKKERFSLILESASTNQTSMYLCASSSRLAGAYEQYFGPGTRLTVT.

The V gene is TRBV30, the J gene TRBJ2-5; no reliable D call. The CDR3 has 12 amino acids. Germline V gives CDR1 GTSNPN, CDR2 SVGIG (reference sequence). V lost 8 bases and J 1 base, leaving 11 bases between the germline ends. The CDR3 DNA follows: TGTGCCCGGGCAGGATCCCAAGAGACCCAGTACTTC. Protein product: CARAGSQETQYF.

This chain uses TRBV29-1 with TRBJ1-1; TRBD1 matches at 7 bases. The CDR3 has 13 amino acids. V shed 7 bases, J shed 1 base, and the junction held 6 bases outside the gene matches. CDR1 SQVTM and CDR2 ANQGSEA come from the germline V gene. CDR3 in amino acids: CSDAGTANTEAFF. The DNA for the CDR3 is TGCAGCGATGCCGGGACAGCGAACACTGAAGCTTTCTTT.

This chain joins TRBV28 and TRBJ1-6; 7 nucleotides line up with TRBD1. The CDR3 consists of 16 residues. From germline, CDR1 is MDHEN and CDR2 SYDVKM. V was clipped by 3 bases and J by 9 bases; unmatched bases: 11. Written as DNA, the CDR3 is TGTGCCAGCAGTTTCGGGCAGGGGGAATCGATTTCACCCCTCCACTTT. The encoded protein is CASSFGQGESISPLHF.

This clone turned up a few times. This rearrangement joins TRBV6-8 to TRBJ2-5; unclear D gene. Germline CDR1 MNHGY, CDR2 SAAAGT. The CDR3 is 13 amino acids. Trimming took 0 bases from V and 5 from J, leaving 7 bases between them. CDR3 coding DNA: TGTGCCAGCAGTTACTCCAGCGCTGAGACCCAGTACTTC. It encodes CASSYSSAETQYF.

Only a few counts were recorded for this clone. The genes are TRBV29-1 and TRBJ2-7; a possible D gene is TRBD1 (5 bases). CDR3 length equals 13 residues. V dropped 4 bases and J dropped 3 bases, with 13 bases sitting between them. Germline V gene data show CDR1 as SQVTM and CDR2 as ANQGSEA. The CDR3, as DNA: TGCAGCGTTGTGTTGGACACCAACTACGAGCAGTACTTC. This codes for CSVVLDTNYEQYF.

The chain couples TRBV2 to TRBJ2-5; D is unclear. The CDR3 is 14 amino acids. The germline V gene encodes CDR1 SNHLY and CDR2 FYNNEI. Trimming removed 7 bases at V and 5 bases at J, with 17 bases between. For the CDR3, the DNA is TGTGCCAGCACAACTGGTACGGGCAGGGAGACCCAGTACTTC. Its protein product is CASTTGTGRETQYF.

This chain links TRBV23-1 with TRBJ2-5; perhaps TRBD2 as D (6 bases). TRBV23-1 has ORF status, its function being uncertain. Trimming shortened V by 2 bases and J by 4 bases, and 11 bases separated the two germline ends. The CDR3 totals 14 residues. The CDR3 spells CASSQMYGRETQYF. CDR3 nucleotide sequence: TGCGCCAGCAGTCAAATGTACGGGAGAGAGACCCAGTACTTC.

This clone was recorded a few times. This chain joins TRBV29-1 and TRBJ1-2; 8 bases agree with TRBD1. This CDR3 is built from 11 residues. Germline V gene sequence: CDR1 SQVTM, CDR2 ANQGSEA. V was pared by 7 bases and J by 6 bases, with 4 bases of the junction left unmatched. CDR3 coding DNA: TGCAGCGCCATACAGGGGGATGGCTACACCTTC. It yields the protein CSAIQGDGYTF.

V usage is TRBV6-1 and J usage is TRBJ2-3; D may be TRBD1 (5 bases). The CDR3 runs 13 residues. CDR1 MNHNS and CDR2 SASEGT come from the germline V gene. V lost 5 bases and J lost 3, with 9 bases in between. The DNA of the CDR3 is TGTGCCAGCAGTCCGACAGAGACAGATACGCAGTATTTT. Amino acid sequence: CASSPTETDTQYF.

The chain has TRBV7-9 and TRBJ2-7; 7 bases are a match to TRBD1. CDR1 and CDR2 from the germline V gene are SEHNR and FQNEAQ (reference sequence). J was trimmed by 2 bases and V by 2 bases; bases with no gene match: 6. The length of the CDR3 is 15 residues. The CDR3 spells CASSLRSTGPYEQYF. The CDR3 DNA reads as TGTGCCAGCAGCTTAAGGTCGACAGGGCCCTACGAGCAGTACTTC. The entire variable domain, with the rest obtained from reference TRBV7-9 and TRBJ2-7, is as follows: DTGVSQNPRHKITKRGQNVTFRCDPISEHNRLYWYRQTLGQGPEFLTYFQNEAQLEKSRLLSDRFSAERPKGSFSTLEIQRTEQGDSAMYLCASSLRSTGPYEQYFGPGTRLTVT.

This chain uses TRBV9 with TRBJ2-7, with 11 bases aligning to TRBD2. With 3 bases clipped from V and 5 bases from J, the junction kept 7 bases outside the gene matches. CDR1 is SGDLS and CDR2 is YYNGEE in the germline V gene. The CDR3 has 15 amino acids. The DNA for the CDR3 is TGTGCCAGCAGCGCCGCCGGGACTAGCGGAGACGAGCAGTACTTC. Protein sequence: CASSAAGTSGDEQYF.

This clone turned up a few times. The chain carries TRBV6-5 and TRBJ2-3, with TRBD2 matching 7 bases. This CDR3 is built from 14 residues. Germline CDR1 is MNHEY and CDR2 is SVGAGI. Unmatched junction bases numbered 0, after V lost 0 bases and J lost 3 bases. The CDR3 coding sequence is TGTGCCAGCAGTTACTCGCGGGGGACAGATACGCAGTATTTT. It specifies CASSYSRGTDTQYF.

The rearrangement links TRBV2 to TRBJ1-1, with a possible D match to TRBD1 (5 bases). CDR3 length: 14 amino acids. Trimming shortened V by 10 bases and J by 3 bases, and 18 bases separated the two germline ends. CDR1 and CDR2 (germline): SNHLY, FYNNEI. The CDR3, as DNA: TGTGCCAACGGGGACCCAACATGGGACACTGAAGCTTTCTTT. It yields the protein CANGDPTWDTEAFF. The full variable domain, with the rest looked up from reference TRBV2 and TRBJ1-1, is EPEVTQTPSHQVTQMGQEVILRCVPISNHLYFYWYRQILGQKVEFLVSFYNNEISEKSEIFDDQFSVERPDGSNFTLKIRSTKLEDSAMYFCANGDPTWDTEAFFGQGTRLTVV.

V is TRBV4-1 and J is TRBJ2-7; D uncertain. With 1 base removed from V and 4 bases from J, the gap between germline ends came to 8 bases. The length of the CDR3 is 13 residues. CDR1 and CDR2 from the germline V gene are MGHRA and YSYEKL. The CDR3 loop is CASSQGGLYEQYF. In nucleotides, the CDR3 is TGCGCCAGCAGCCAAGGAGGATTGTACGAGCAGTACTTC.

This chain joins TRBV29-1 and TRBJ1-1; no reliable D call. V lost 8 bases and J 5 bases, leaving 12 bases between the germline ends. Germline CDR1 SQVTM, CDR2 ANQGSEA. This CDR3 is 11 amino acids long. The CDR3 sequence is CSSVWRTEAFF. The CDR3 bases are TGCAGCAGCGTCTGGAGGACTGAAGCTTTCTTT.

The rearrangement links TRBV4-1 to TRBJ2-5, with D perhaps given as TRBD1 or TRBD2 (5 bases each). The CDR3 contains 16 residues. V lost 0 bases, J lost 1 base, and 12 bases lay in between. CDR1 MGHRA and CDR2 YSYEKL come from the germline V gene. The CDR3 is CASSQDPEGSQETQYF. CDR3 nucleotides: TGCGCCAGCAGCCAAGATCCCGAGGGGAGCCAAGAGACCCAGTACTTC.

J is TRBJ2-1 and V is TRBV29-1; 8 bases agree with TRBD2. Unmatched junction bases numbered 18, after V lost 5 bases and J lost 9 bases. The CDR3 runs to 16 residues. The germline V gene encodes CDR1 SQVTM and CDR2 ANQGSEA. The CDR3 nucleotides are TGCAGCGTTCAGCGCCCAAGGGTCGGGAGGGCCGGTGAGCAGTTCTTC. Residues: CSVQRPRVGRAGEQFF.

This clone showed up just a few times. The rearrangement links TRBV30 to TRBJ2-1; 8 nucleotides agree with TRBD1. CDR3 length: 14 amino acids. CDR1 and CDR2 (germline): GTSNPN, SVGIG (reference sequence). After removal of 5 bases from V and 3 bases from J, the junction contained 6 bases not matched to a gene. CDR3 sequence reads: CAWCDGQGYNEQFF. The CDR3 DNA follows: TGTGCCTGGTGCGACGGACAGGGCTACAATGAGCAGTTCTTC.

The V call is TRBV29-1, the J call TRBJ2-2; 10 bases line up with TRBD1. CDR1 SQVTM and CDR2 ANQGSEA come from the germline V gene. The CDR3 loop spans 14 amino acids. The J segment lost 6 bases and the V segment lost 3 bases, leaving 4 bases of the junction unmatched. Here the CDR3 reads CSVDPGTGAGELFF. CDR3 in DNA: TGCAGCGTTGACCCCGGGACAGGGGCCGGGGAGCTGTTTTTT.

The rearrangement uses TRBV29-1 and TRBJ2-6; D remains unclear. With 3 bases removed from V and 2 bases from J, the gap between germline ends came to 8 bases. The CDR3 is 14 amino acids. Germline loops: CDR1 SQVTM, CDR2 ANQGSEA. In DNA, the CDR3 is TGCAGCGTTGATGAGCATACTGGGGCCAACGTCCTGACTTTC. As protein: CSVDEHTGANVLTF.

The chain combines TRBV29-1 with TRBJ2-7; TRBD1 agrees at 7 bases. CDR3 length: 11 amino acids. The V and J ends lost 7 bases and 5 bases, in that order; junction bases with no gene match: 5. Germline lookup yields CDR1 SQVTM and CDR2 ANQGSEA. As DNA, the CDR3 is TGCAGCGCTACGACAGGGAACGAGCAGTACTTC. Protein product: CSATTGNEQYF.

V and J are TRBV29-1 and TRBJ1-1; TRBD1 agrees at 7 bases. The CDR3 is 12 residues long. With 7 bases clipped from V and 5 bases from J, the junction kept 7 bases outside the gene matches. Germline values: CDR1 SQVTM, CDR2 ANQGSEA. The CDR3 DNA follows: TGCAGCGCCTGGACAGGCGAGACTGAAGCTTTCTTT. Its translation: CSAWTGETEAFF.